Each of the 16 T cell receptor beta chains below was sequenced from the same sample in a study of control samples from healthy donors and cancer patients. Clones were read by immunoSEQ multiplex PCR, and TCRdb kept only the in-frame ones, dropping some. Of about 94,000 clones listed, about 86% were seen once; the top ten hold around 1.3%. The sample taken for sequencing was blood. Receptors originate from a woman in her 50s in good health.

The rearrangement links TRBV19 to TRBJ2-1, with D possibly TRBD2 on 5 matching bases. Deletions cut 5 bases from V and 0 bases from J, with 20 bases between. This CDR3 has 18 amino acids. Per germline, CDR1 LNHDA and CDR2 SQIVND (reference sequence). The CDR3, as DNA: TGTGCCAGTAGTGGTTGGAGGAGTGAGGGCCGCTCCTACAATGAGCAGTTCTTC. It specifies CASSGWRSEGRSYNEQFF.

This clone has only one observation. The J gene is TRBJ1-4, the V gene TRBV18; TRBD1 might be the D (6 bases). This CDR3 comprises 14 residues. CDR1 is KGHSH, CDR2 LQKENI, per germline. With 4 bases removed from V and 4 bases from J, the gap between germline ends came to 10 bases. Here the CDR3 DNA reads TGTGCCAGCTCACGTGGACAGCTTAATGAAAAACTGTTTTTT. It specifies CASSRGQLNEKLFF.

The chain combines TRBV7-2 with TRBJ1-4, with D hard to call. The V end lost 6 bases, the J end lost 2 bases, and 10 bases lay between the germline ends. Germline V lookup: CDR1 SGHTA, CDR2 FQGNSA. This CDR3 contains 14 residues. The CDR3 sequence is CASRGSNTNEKLFF. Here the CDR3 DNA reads TGTGCCAGCAGAGGTTCGAATACTAATGAAAAACTGTTTTTT.

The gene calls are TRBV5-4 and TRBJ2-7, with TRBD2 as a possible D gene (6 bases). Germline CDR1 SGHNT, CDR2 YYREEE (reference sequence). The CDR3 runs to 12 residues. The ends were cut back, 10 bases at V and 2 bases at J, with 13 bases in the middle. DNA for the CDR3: TGTGCCTACGGGGGTGGCGCCTACGAGCAGTACTTC. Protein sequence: CAYGGGAYEQYF. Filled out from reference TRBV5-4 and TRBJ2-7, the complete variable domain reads ETGVTQSPTHLIKTRGQQVTLRCSSQSGHNTVSWYQQALGQGPQFIFQYYREEENGRGNFPPRFSGLQFPNYSSELNVNALELDDSALYLCAYGGGAYEQYFGPGTRLTVT.

The CDR3 loop is CASSLRDTTRNTIYF. In DNA, the CDR3 is TGTGCCAGCAGCTTAAGGGACACCACTAGAAACACCATATATTTT. J is TRBJ1-3 and V is TRBV7-8; a weak D match, TRBD1 (6 bases). CDR1 is SGHVS, CDR2 FQNEAQ, per germline. V was cut by 2 bases and J by 5 bases, with 13 bases left in between. The CDR3 loop spans 15 amino acids.

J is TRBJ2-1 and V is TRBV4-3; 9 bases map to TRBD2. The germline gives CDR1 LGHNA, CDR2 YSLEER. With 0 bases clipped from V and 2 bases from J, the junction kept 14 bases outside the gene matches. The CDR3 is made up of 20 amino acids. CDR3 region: CASSQEQTYGLARAYNEQFF. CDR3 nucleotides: TGCGCCAGCAGCCAAGAACAAACTTATGGACTAGCGAGAGCCTACAATGAGCAGTTCTTC.

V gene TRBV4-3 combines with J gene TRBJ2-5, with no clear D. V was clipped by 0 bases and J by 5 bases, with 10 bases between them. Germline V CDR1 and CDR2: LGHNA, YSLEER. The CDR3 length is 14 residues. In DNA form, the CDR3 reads TGCGCCAGCAGCCAAGATCACAATTCGGAGACCCAGTACTTC. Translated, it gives CASSQDHNSETQYF.

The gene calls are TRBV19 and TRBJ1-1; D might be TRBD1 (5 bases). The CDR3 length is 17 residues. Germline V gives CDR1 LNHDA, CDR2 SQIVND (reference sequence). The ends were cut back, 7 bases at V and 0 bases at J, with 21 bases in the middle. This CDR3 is CASNAAPGRSMNTEAFF. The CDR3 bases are TGTGCCAGTAATGCTGCCCCGGGACGGAGTATGAACACTGAAGCTTTCTTT.

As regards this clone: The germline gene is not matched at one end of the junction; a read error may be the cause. CDR3 in amino acids: CASSQEGGTVKAF. The CDR3 nucleotides read TGTGCCAGCAGCCAAGAGGGTGGGACCGTGAAGGCCTTC. The V gene is TRBV7-9, the J gene TRBJ1-2; perhaps TRBD1 as D (5 bases). Germline assignment: CDR1 SEHNR and CDR2 FQNEAQ (reference sequence). CDR3 length: 13 amino acids.

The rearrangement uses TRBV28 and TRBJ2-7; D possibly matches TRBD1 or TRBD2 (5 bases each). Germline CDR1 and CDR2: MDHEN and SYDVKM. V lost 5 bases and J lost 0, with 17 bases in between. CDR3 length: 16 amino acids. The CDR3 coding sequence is TGTGCCAGCAGTCCCTCCGGGACCCGAAGCTCCTACGAGCAGTACTTC. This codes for CASSPSGTRSSYEQYF.

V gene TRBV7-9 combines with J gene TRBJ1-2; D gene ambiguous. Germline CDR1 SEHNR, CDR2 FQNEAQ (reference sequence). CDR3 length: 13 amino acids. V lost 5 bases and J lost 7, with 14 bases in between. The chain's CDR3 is CASSVRIQGGYTF. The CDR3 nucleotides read TGTGCCAGCAGCGTCCGGATCCAAGGTGGCTACACCTTC.

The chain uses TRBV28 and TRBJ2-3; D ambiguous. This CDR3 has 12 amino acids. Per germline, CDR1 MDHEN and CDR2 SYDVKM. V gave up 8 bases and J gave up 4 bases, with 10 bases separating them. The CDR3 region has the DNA TGTGCCAGCCGGGCCCCCGCAGATACGCAGTATTTT. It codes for CASRAPADTQYF.

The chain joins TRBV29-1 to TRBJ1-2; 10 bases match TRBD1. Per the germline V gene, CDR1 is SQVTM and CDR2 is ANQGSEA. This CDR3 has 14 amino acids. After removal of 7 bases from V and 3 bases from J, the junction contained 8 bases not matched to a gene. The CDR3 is CSAWDRGYDYGYTF. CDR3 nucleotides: TGCAGCGCCTGGGACAGGGGATACGACTATGGCTACACCTTC.

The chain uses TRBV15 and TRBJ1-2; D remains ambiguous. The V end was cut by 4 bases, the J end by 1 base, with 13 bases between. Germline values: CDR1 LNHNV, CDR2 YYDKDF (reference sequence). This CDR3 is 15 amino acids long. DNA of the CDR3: TGTGCCACCAGCATAATTTTGGGTAATAACTATGGCTACACCTTC. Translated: CATSIILGNNYGYTF.

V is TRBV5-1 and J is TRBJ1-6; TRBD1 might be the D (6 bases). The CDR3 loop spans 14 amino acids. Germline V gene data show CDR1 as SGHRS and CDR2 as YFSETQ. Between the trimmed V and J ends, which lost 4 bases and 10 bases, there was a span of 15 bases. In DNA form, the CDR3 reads TGCGCCAGCAGCCCGCGGACAGTGGGATCACCCCTCCACTTT. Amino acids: CASSPRTVGSPLHF.

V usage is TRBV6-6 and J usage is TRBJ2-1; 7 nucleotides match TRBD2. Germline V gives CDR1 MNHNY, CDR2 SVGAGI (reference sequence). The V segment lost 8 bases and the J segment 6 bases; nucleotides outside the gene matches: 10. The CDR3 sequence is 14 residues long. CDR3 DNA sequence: TGTGCCAGCTGGCCTGGGCTAGCGGCCAATGAGCAGTTCTTC. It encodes CASWPGLAANEQFF.